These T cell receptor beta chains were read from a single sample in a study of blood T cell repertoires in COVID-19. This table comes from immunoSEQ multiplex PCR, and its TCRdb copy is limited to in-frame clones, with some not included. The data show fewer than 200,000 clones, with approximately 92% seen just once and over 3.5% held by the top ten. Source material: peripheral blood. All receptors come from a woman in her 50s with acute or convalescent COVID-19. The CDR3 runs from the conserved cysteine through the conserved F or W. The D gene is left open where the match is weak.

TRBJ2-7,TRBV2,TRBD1,TGTGCCAGCAGGATGGGACCGGACAGGGACACCTACGAGCAGTACTTC,CASRMGPDRDTYEQYF
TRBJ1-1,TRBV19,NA,TGTGCCAGTAGTATAGACAGAGGTACTGAAGCTTTCTTT,CASSIDRGTEAFF
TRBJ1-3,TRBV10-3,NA,TGTGCCATCAGTGATCGGGGGGCGGACATATATTTT,CAISDRGADIYF
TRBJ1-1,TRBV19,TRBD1,TGTGCCAGTAGTCACCGGGACAGGGTCGTCACTGAAGCTTTCTTT,CASSHRDRVVTEAFF
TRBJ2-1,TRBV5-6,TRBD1,TGTGCCAGCATCACCTCCGGGGACAGGGAAAATGAGCAGTTCTTC,CASITSGDRENEQFF
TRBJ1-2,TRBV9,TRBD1,TGTGCCAGCAGCGTAGATGGACAGGGTTATGGCTACACCTTC,CASSVDGQGYGYTF
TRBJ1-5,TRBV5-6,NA,TGTGCCAGCAGCTTGGCCAGAAGCAATCAGCCCCAGCATTTT,CASSLARSNQPQHF
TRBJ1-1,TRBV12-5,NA,TGTGCTAGTGGTCCCGCCCGGGATCAGGCTTTCTTT,CASGPARDQAFF
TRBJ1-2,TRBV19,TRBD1,TGTGCCAGTAGCCGGGACAGCGGAGGCTACACCTTC,CASSRDSGGYTF
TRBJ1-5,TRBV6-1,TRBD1,TGTGCCAGCAGTGAAGAGACAGGGTGGCAGCCCCAGCATTTT,CASSEETGWQPQHF
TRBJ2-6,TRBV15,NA,TGTGCCACCAGCACGAACAGGTTATTCTCTGGGGCCAACGTCCTGACTTTC,CATSTNRLFSGANVLTF
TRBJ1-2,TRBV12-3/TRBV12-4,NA,TGTGCCAGCAGTTTGGTAGGAGATGGCTACACCTTC,CASSLVGDGYTF
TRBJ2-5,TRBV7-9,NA,TGTGCCAGCAGCCGAATGGGGAGGATGGAGACCCAGTACTTC,CASSRMGRMETQYF
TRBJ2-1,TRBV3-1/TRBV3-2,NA,TGTGCCAGCAGCCAAGAGGTGCGACAGTTCTTC,CASSQEVRQFF
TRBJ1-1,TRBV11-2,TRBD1,TGTGCCAGCAGCCTGGGACAGGGGAACACTGAAGCTTTCTTT,CASSLGQGNTEAFF
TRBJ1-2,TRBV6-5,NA,TGTGCCACCTACGGCTATGGCTACACCTTC,CATYGYGYTF
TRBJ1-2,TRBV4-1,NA,TGCGCCAGCAGCCAAGAATCAGGGTTCGACTATGGCTACACCTTC,CASSQESGFDYGYTF
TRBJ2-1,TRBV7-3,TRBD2,TGTGCCAGCAGCCACGGGCTAGCGGGGGGGAATGAGCAGTTCTTC,CASSHGLAGGNEQFF
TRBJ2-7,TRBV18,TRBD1,TGTGCCAGCTCACCACCCGGGACAGGAGCTGTCGGGGAGCAGTACTTC,CASSPPGTGAVGEQYF
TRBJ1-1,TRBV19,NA,TGTGCCACCTCCTCATGGGCAGGGGTGAACACTGAAGCTTTCTTT,CATSSWAGVNTEAFF
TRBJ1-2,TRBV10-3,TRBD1,TGTGCCATCAGTTCCTGGACAGGAAAATCTAACTATGGCTACACCTTC,CAISSWTGKSNYGYTF
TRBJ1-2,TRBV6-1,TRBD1,TGTGCCAGCAGTGAATCCATTATGACAGGGACCGTGGATGGCTACACCTTC,CASSESIMTGTVDGYTF
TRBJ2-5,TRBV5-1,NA,TGCGCCAGCAGCTTGGGGGGGCAGCACCAAGAGACCCAGTACTTC,CASSLGGQHQETQYF
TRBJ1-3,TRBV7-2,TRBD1,TGTGCCAGCAGCTTAGCAAGGGGACAGGGTCGCTCTGGAAACACCATATATTTT,CASSLARGQGRSGNTIYF
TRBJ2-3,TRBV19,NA,TGTGCCAGTAGTCCCCTGACTAGTACCACAGATACGCAGTATTTT,CASSPLTSTTDTQYF
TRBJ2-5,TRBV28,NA,TGTGCCAGCAGCTTGTCCTGGCAGATACAAGAGACCCAGTACTTC,CASSLSWQIQETQYF
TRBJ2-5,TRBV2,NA,TGTGCCAGCAGTGAAAGGAGGGATACCCAGTACTTC,CASSERRDTQYF
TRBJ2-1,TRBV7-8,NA,TGTGCCAGCAGCTTAGGAGATCAGCGGGTGGGCAATGAGCAGTTCTTC,CASSLGDQRVGNEQFF